This entry concerns a single T cell receptor (beta chain). Its antigen is still unknown. This entry belongs to a study of cytomegalovirus exposure and HLA in healthy donors. Looking at the study overall: The same platform used for the approximately 670 first-cohort repertoires was also used for the 100 to 150 validation repertoires, as a later analysis reported. Notes on the study in general: The tendency of first-cohort TCR clusters to co-occur in the 120 or so validation repertoires was the finding of a later analysis.

Here immunoSEQ multiplex PCR was the method, and the copy in TCRdb shows in-frame clones only, minus some. This sample yields roughly 260,000 clones, of which approximately 87% are seen a single time; 2.6% belongs to the top ten. The donors were in the approximately 120-subject validation cohort, distinct from the approximately 700-subject first cohort. The length of the CDR3 is 14 residues. Germline CDR1 LNHDA, CDR2 SQIVND (reference sequence). V shed 9 bases, J shed 0 bases, and the junction held 5 bases outside the gene matches. V gene TRBV19 combines with J gene TRBJ2-1, with 7 bases identical to TRBD1. Sequencing used PBMCs. This receptor was identified in a man aged 18 to 29 in good health and CMV-seronegative. The CDR3 bases are TGTGCCAGCCAGGGACAGTTCTCCTACAATGAGCAGTTCTTC. Its translation is CASQGQFSYNEQFF.